This T cell receptor (beta chain) was sequenced in a study of blood T cell repertoires in COVID-19. The overall study: Cohort 3 donors were reported recovered after two negative PCRs, clearance, or symptom resolution.

As processed by the authors: Estimated nucleated cell counts came from reference gene primer amplification. Clones were sequenced by immunoSEQ multiplex PCR, and TCRdb holds only the in-frame ones, with some missing. That table supplies the V and J calls and clone size; D and trimming were determined from the DNA. The data contain 200,000 to 250,000 clones, less than 90% of them singletons. Participants came from roughly 24 US areas, aged roughly 18 to 95 years. Cohorts were based on clinical histories the participants reported. The germline V gene has CDR1 MNHEY and CDR2 SVGEGT. CDR3 length: 17 residues. Trimming left V 6 bases short and J 0 bases short, with 18 bases between.

The specimen sequenced was PBMCs or T cells enriched from blood (not recorded which). The J gene is TRBJ1-5, the V gene TRBV6-2 or TRBV6-3, with D hard to call. This receptor was identified in a woman aged 45-60 years in a cohort exposed to, infected with or recovered from COVID-19 (not recorded which). The chain's CDR3 is CASSLLPGYPSNQPQHF. In nucleotides, the CDR3 is TGTGCCAGCAGCCTCCTTCCGGGGTACCCTAGCAATCAGCCCCAGCATTTT.